This entry lists 13 T cell receptor beta chains sequenced from one sample in a study of T cells after yellow fever vaccination. TCRdb ran MiXCR on the 5' RACE reads and lists one entry per CDR3 protein. The sample lists under 600,000 distinct CDR3 sequences, 20% to 25% seen once, with 15% to 20% in the top ten. The sequencing used PBMCs, collected about 20 days after the first yellow fever vaccination. The receptors originated from a man between 18 and 35 years old who received the YFV17D yellow fever vaccine.

The table lists this clonotype with a few counts. The CDR3 loop reads CASTLSRADNEQFF. CDR3 sequence (DNA): TGTGCCAGCACTCTGAGCCGGGCCGACAATGAGCAGTTCTTC. The chain employs TRBV6-1 and TRBJ2-1, with D hard to call. CDR3 size: 14 residues. Trimming removed 7 bases from V and 5 bases from J, with 15 bases in between. The germline CDR1 and CDR2 sequences are MNHNS and SASEGT.

This chain links TRBV3-1 with TRBJ2-1; TRBD2 matches at 8 bases. The trim removed 2 bases at V and 8 bases at J, leaving 8 bases unmatched. The CDR3 spans 15 residues. The V gene's germline CDR1 is LGHDT and CDR2 YNNKEL (reference sequence). The CDR3 DNA reads TGTGCCAGCAGCCAACAAACGGGGGGGATTTATGAGCAGTTCTTC. As protein: CASSQQTGGIYEQFF.

In this sample, this clonotype turned up a few times. V and J are TRBV18 and TRBJ2-1; 7 bases are shared with TRBD2. J was trimmed by 0 bases and V by 7 bases; bases with no gene match: 6. CDR1 is KGHSH and CDR2 is LQKENI in the germline V gene. There are 15 residues in the CDR3. CDR3 region: CASCSWEGSYNEQFF. The CDR3 DNA is TGTGCCAGCTGCTCTTGGGAGGGCTCCTACAATGAGCAGTTCTTC.

The chain links TRBV7-9 to TRBJ2-3; 7 bases are shared with TRBD2. The junction had 4 bases not matched to a gene; V was cut back by 4 bases and J by 0 bases. Germline V gives CDR1 SEHNR, CDR2 FQNEAQ (reference sequence). CDR3 length: 15 residues. The CDR3 region is CASSSKRGSTDTQYF. The CDR3 nucleotides read TGTGCCAGCAGCTCTAAGCGGGGAAGCACAGATACGCAGTATTTT.

This clonotype appeared many times. The chain links TRBV12-3 or TRBV12-4 to TRBJ2-5; D is uncertain. The germline V and J ends were trimmed by 8 bases and 4 bases, with 11 bases remaining between them. The CDR3 runs to 12 residues. CDR3 protein: CASLKETETQYF. The CDR3 coding sequence is TGTGCCAGCCTGAAGGAGACAGAGACCCAGTACTTC.

This clonotype was detected once. The rearrangement links TRBV3-1 to TRBJ2-2; D gene uncertain. CDR1 and CDR2 from the germline V gene are LGHDT and YNNKEL (reference sequence). With 3 bases removed from V and 0 bases from J, the gap between germline ends came to 8 bases. CDR3 length: 15 amino acids. CDR3 sequence reads: CASSQPSTNTGELFF. Here the CDR3 DNA reads TGTGCCAGCAGCCAGCCCTCTACGAACACCGGGGAGCTGTTTTTT.

This clonotype was recorded many times. One junction end does not reproduce the germline sequence, and a read error may be involved. This rearrangement joins TRBV7-9 to TRBJ2-3; D unresolved. Germline lookup yields CDR1 SEHNR and CDR2 FQNEAQ (reference sequence). This CDR3 is built from 12 residues. CDR3 DNA sequence: TGCGCCAGCAGCTTGATCGGGGATACGCAGTATTTT. Translated: CASSLIGDTQYF.

The chain has TRBV28 and TRBJ1-4; weak D call: TRBD1 (6 bases). Germline V CDR1 and CDR2: MDHEN, SYDVKM. CDR3 length: 13 amino acids. Trimming removed 9 bases at V and 8 bases at J, with 16 bases between. CDR3 DNA: TGTGCCAGTACCGGCTACAGGGCGGAAAAACTGTTTTTT. It codes for CASTGYRAEKLFF.

The chain employs TRBV12-3 or TRBV12-4 and TRBJ1-6; 7 nucleotides agree with TRBD1. V was pared by 6 bases and J by 9 bases, with 11 bases of the junction left unmatched. This CDR3 contains 15 residues. CDR3 loop: CASSRGGAFGSPLHF. The CDR3 DNA reads TGTGCCAGCAGCCGAGGGGGCGCCTTTGGTTCACCCCTCCACTTT.

This sequence joins TRBV7-9 and TRBJ2-5; D is possibly TRBD1 (6 bases). V dropped 4 bases and J dropped 5 bases, with 14 bases sitting between them. CDR1 and CDR2 (germline): SEHNR, FQNEAQ (reference sequence). The CDR3 loop spans 14 amino acids. The CDR3 is CASSWSSGAETQYF. CDR3 DNA: TGTGCCAGCAGCTGGTCCTCAGGGGCGGAGACCCAGTACTTC.

The chain couples TRBV6-2 or TRBV6-3 to TRBJ1-1, with D maybe TRBD1 (5 bases). This CDR3 spans 15 amino acids. The germline gives CDR1 MNHEY, CDR2 SVGEGT. Trimming cost V 6 bases and J 0 bases, with 14 bases left between them. CDR3 in DNA: TGTGCCAGCAGCACCCGGGGGGGTGTGAACACTGAAGCTTTCTTT. This translates into CASSTRGGVNTEAFF.

The rearrangement links TRBV7-6 to TRBJ1-2; unclear D gene. Germline loops: CDR1 SGHVS, CDR2 FNYEAQ. The CDR3 covers 14 residues. CDR3 nucleotide sequence: TGTGGGGTGAGCAGCTCGCGGCCCGGTATTCGCTACACCTTC. This sequence encodes CGVSSSRPGIRYTF.

This clonotype is a singleton in its sample. The chain is built from TRBV7-9 and TRBJ1-1; 7 nucleotides match TRBD1. J gave up 3 bases and V 6 bases, and 10 bases lay outside the gene matches. The CDR3 spans 15 residues. CDR1 is SEHNR and CDR2 is FQNEAQ in the germline V gene (reference sequence). The CDR3 region has the DNA TGTGCCAGCAGGGACTCGACAGGGCTGTACACTGAAGCTTTCTTT. Protein product: CASRDSTGLYTEAFF. Complete variable domain (other parts from reference TRBV7-9 and TRBJ1-1): DTGVSQNPRHKITKRGQNVTFRCDPISEHNRLYWYRQTLGQGPEFLTYFQNEAQLEKSRLLSDRFSAERPKGSFSTLEIQRTEQGDSAMYLCASRDSTGLYTEAFFGQGTRLTVV.